This is a list of T cell receptor beta chains from one sample in a study of blood T cells in healthy people across ages. Each CDR3 protein gets one entry after TCRdb re-called the 5' RACE reads with MiXCR. The data contain about 1,500,000 distinct CDR3 sequences, 42% of them singletons. Input material: blood. The receptors derive from a woman aged 18-29 years in good health. The CDR3 runs from the conserved cysteine through the conserved F or W. The D gene is left open where the match is weak. For some rows the clone size is stated as once, few or many, or as a class when expanded; others skip it.

TRBV7-2,TRBJ1-1,TRBD1,NA,CASSLAGGTGVFTEAFF,TGTGCCAGCAGCTTAGCGGGGGGGACAGGGGTTTTTACTGAAGCTTTCTTT
TRBV5-1,TRBJ2-3,NA,NA,CASRNNRVDTQYF,TGCGCCAGCAGAAATAACAGGGTAGATACGCAGTATTTT
TRBV21-1,TRBJ1-5,NA,many,CASSKAAGCQPQHF,TGTGCCAGCAGCAAAGCGGCGGGGTGTCAGCCCCAGCATTTT
TRBV4-1,TRBJ2-1,NA,NA,CASSPVERNDNEQFF,TGCGCCAGCAGCCCCGTTGAGCGGAACGACAATGAGCAGTTCTTC
TRBV5-8,TRBJ2-1,NA,NA,CASSLLHSSYNEQFF,TGTGCCAGCAGCTTGTTGCATAGCTCCTACAATGAGCAGTTCTTC
TRBV18,TRBJ2-1,NA,few,CASSKETSYNEQFF,TGTGCCAGCTCAAAGGAGACCTCTTACAATGAGCAGTTCTTC
TRBV28,TRBJ2-7,NA,few,CASSFFMGLVPSYEQYF,TGTGCCAGCAGTTTTTTTATGGGACTGGTCCCCTCCTACGAGCAGTACTTC
TRBV27,TRBJ2-3,NA,NA,CASSSSRPKRDTQYF,TGTGCCAGCAGTTCTAGTCGACCCAAACGCGATACGCAGTATTTT
TRBV9,TRBJ1-6,TRBD1,few,CASSPRGHGTASSYNSPLHF,TGTGCCAGCAGCCCACGCGGTCACGGGACAGCGAGCTCCTATAATTCACCCCTCCACTTT
TRBV12-3/TRBV12-4,TRBJ2-2,NA,NA,CASSLSPGELFF,TGTGCCAGCAGTTTATCTCCCGGGGAGCTGTTTTTT
TRBV7-6,TRBJ2-1,TRBD2,NA,CASSLKLAGGDEQFF,TGTGCCAGCAGCTTAAAGCTAGCGGGAGGGGATGAGCAGTTCTTC
TRBV7-2,TRBJ1-2,NA,few,CASSLMGSMNGYTF,TGTGCCAGCAGCTTAATGGGGAGTATGAACGGCTACACCTTC
TRBV29-1,TRBJ2-3,NA,few,CSVEQGNRDTQYF,TGCAGCGTTGAGCAGGGCAACAGGGATACGCAGTATTTT
TRBV7-2,TRBJ2-1,NA,NA,CASSPSTMNEQFF,TGTGCCAGCAGTCCCAGTACTATGAATGAGCAGTTCTTC
TRBV20-1,TRBJ2-1,TRBD2,NA,CSARPIAGGKYNEQFF,TGCAGTGCTAGACCTATAGCGGGAGGGAAATACAATGAGCAGTTCTTC
TRBV5-5,TRBJ1-1,TRBD1,few,CASSRLIRGRLVEAFF,TGTGCCAGCAGCCGGTTGATCAGGGGGCGCCTGGTCGAAGCTTTCTTT
TRBV13,TRBJ2-7,NA,few,CASKRAGQAYEQYF,TGTGCCAGCAAACGGGCGGGGCAAGCCTACGAGCAGTACTTC
TRBV20-1,TRBJ2-5,TRBD2,NA,CSARTSGRSNEQYF,TGCAGTGCCCGGACTAGCGGGCGTTCCAATGAGCAGTACTTC
TRBV4-1,TRBJ2-3,NA,few,CASSQVRAGLRADTQYF,TGCGCCAGCAGCCAAGTCCGAGCAGGGTTGAGGGCAGATACGCAGTATTTT
TRBV4-1,TRBJ2-7,TRBD2,NA,CASSRLAGSHNEQYF,TGCGCCAGCAGCCGGCTAGCGGGGTCCCACAATGAGCAGTACTTC
TRBV6-1,TRBJ2-1,NA,many,CASSEAVEGGAEQFF,TGTGCCAGCAGTGAGGCCGTTGAAGGTGGGGCTGAGCAGTTCTTC
TRBV2,TRBJ2-1,TRBD2,once,CASSLGLAGELYNEQFF,TGTGCCAGCAGCCTCGGACTAGCGGGAGAACTCTACAATGAGCAGTTCTTC
TRBV20-1,TRBJ2-3,TRBD2,few,CSARASSGGAADTQYF,TGCAGTGCTAGAGCCTCTAGCGGGGGGGCGGCGGATACGCAGTATTTT
TRBV20-1,TRBJ2-4,NA,NA,CSARDAGASTKNIQYF,TGCAGTGCTAGAGATGCGGGGGCTTCGACCAAAAACATTCAGTACTTC
TRBV20-1,TRBJ2-7,TRBD1,NA,CSARDRPQGARNEQYF,TGCAGTGCTAGAGATCGGCCCCAGGGGGCTAGGAATGAGCAGTACTTC
TRBV20-1,TRBJ2-5,TRBD2,few,CSASVASGAWYQETQYF,TGCAGTGCTAGCGTTGCTAGCGGGGCTTGGTACCAAGAGACCCAGTACTTC
TRBV20-1,TRBJ1-2,NA,once,CSASPRVNYGYTF,TGCAGTGCTAGTCCCAGGGTGAACTATGGCTACACCTTC
TRBV27,TRBJ2-7,NA,few,CASRGFGYEQYF,TGTGCCAGCAGGGGTTTTGGCTACGAGCAGTACTTC
TRBV29-1,TRBJ2-5,TRBD2,few,CSVLGLAAQETQYF,TGCAGCGTTTTGGGACTAGCGGCCCAAGAGACCCAGTACTTC
TRBV28,TRBJ2-5,NA,NA,CASSSRDTNGETQYF,TGTGCCAGCAGTTCCCGGGACACCAATGGAGAGACCCAGTACTTC
TRBV20-1,TRBJ1-1,TRBD1,NA,CSALQGQGGTEAFF,TGCAGTGCGCTCCAAGGACAGGGGGGGACTGAAGCTTTCTTT
TRBV6-6,TRBJ1-1,TRBD1,NA,CASSKVDRADTEAFF,TGTGCCAGCAGTAAGGTAGACAGGGCGGACACTGAAGCTTTCTTT
TRBV2,TRBJ1-6,TRBD1,NA,CASSHLQPGQGAYNSPLHF,TGTGCCAGCAGTCACCTCCAACCGGGACAGGGGGCCTATAATTCACCCCTCCACTTT
TRBV7-2,TRBJ2-2,TRBD2,NA,CASSLAPSGATGELFF,TGTGCCAGCAGCTTAGCGCCCAGCGGGGCCACCGGGGAGCTGTTTTTT
TRBV7-2,TRBJ2-7,TRBD1,few,CASSPGQGFSYEQYF,TGTGCCAGCAGCCCGGGACAGGGGTTTTCCTACGAGCAGTACTTC
TRBV4-1,TRBJ1-5,NA,once,CASSQDVPGSSQPQHF,TGCGCCAGCAGCCAAGATGTGCCCGGATCCAGCCAGCCCCAGCATTTT
TRBV20-1,TRBJ2-1,TRBD2,NA,CSAKKMTSGYYNEQFF,TGCAGTGCTAAAAAAATGACTAGCGGTTACTACAATGAGCAGTTCTTC
TRBV6-5,TRBJ1-2,TRBD1,NA,CASSVGPGQGVGNTF,TGTGCCAGCAGTGTTGGGCCGGGACAGGGGGTGGGGAACACCTTC
TRBV5-1,TRBJ2-5,NA,few,CASSFRTIGETQYF,TGCGCCAGCAGCTTCAGGACTATCGGGGAGACCCAGTACTTC
TRBV20-1,TRBJ2-4,TRBD1,NA,CSAADRGNIQYF,TGCAGTGCCGCGGACAGGGGGAACATTCAGTACTTC
TRBV7-2,TRBJ2-1,TRBD2,few,CASSQHLAGDDNEQFF,TGTGCCAGCAGCCAACACCTAGCGGGGGACGACAATGAGCAGTTCTTC
TRBV27,TRBJ2-5,NA,NA,CASSLSSGLGGQETQYF,TGTGCCAGCAGTTTATCGTCGGGCCTAGGGGGCCAAGAGACCCAGTACTTC
TRBV12-3/TRBV12-4,TRBJ1-5,NA,few,CASSLEVQPQHF,TGTGCCAGCAGTTTAGAGGTTCAGCCCCAGCATTTT
TRBV29-1,TRBJ2-1,NA,many,CSVVPGFNEQFF,TGCAGCGTTGTACCAGGTTTCAATGAGCAGTTCTTC
TRBV7-2,TRBJ2-1,NA,NA,CASSFRDLPNNEQFF,TGTGCCAGCAGCTTCCGGGACTTACCCAACAATGAGCAGTTCTTC
TRBV20-1,TRBJ2-7,NA,NA,CSADPPGAGIKQYF,TGCAGTGCTGATCCACCAGGGGCCGGGATTAAGCAGTACTTC
TRBV5-1,TRBJ1-6,TRBD1,few,CASSSGQGANSPLHF,TGCGCCAGCAGCTCGGGACAGGGGGCTAATTCACCCCTCCACTTT
TRBV7-2,TRBJ2-7,TRBD1,NA,CASSSRTGAPYEQYF,TGTGCCAGCAGCTCACGGACAGGGGCTCCCTACGAGCAGTACTTC
TRBV28,TRBJ1-1,NA,NA,CASSPNPGRMNTEAFF,TGTGCCAGCAGCCCGAACCCGGGACGAATGAACACTGAAGCTTTCTTT
TRBV4-1,TRBJ2-1,NA,few,CASCGSDYNEQFF,TGCGCCAGCTGCGGTAGTGACTACAATGAGCAGTTCTTC
TRBV3-1,TRBJ2-5,NA,NA,CASSRTGRGEETQYF,TGTGCCAGCAGCCGAACCGGTAGGGGGGAAGAGACCCAGTACTTC
TRBV29-1,TRBJ2-1,NA,few,CSVPWAPGYNEQFF,TGCAGCGTACCATGGGCCCCCGGGTACAATGAGCAGTTCTTC
TRBV6-5,TRBJ1-6,NA,once,CASGPSSYNSSLHF,TGTGCCAGCGGGCCAAGCTCCTATAATTCATCCCTCCACTTT
TRBV29-1,TRBJ1-2,NA,NA,CSVDPGGGHYGYTF,TGCAGCGTTGACCCCGGGGGGGGCCACTATGGCTACACCTTC